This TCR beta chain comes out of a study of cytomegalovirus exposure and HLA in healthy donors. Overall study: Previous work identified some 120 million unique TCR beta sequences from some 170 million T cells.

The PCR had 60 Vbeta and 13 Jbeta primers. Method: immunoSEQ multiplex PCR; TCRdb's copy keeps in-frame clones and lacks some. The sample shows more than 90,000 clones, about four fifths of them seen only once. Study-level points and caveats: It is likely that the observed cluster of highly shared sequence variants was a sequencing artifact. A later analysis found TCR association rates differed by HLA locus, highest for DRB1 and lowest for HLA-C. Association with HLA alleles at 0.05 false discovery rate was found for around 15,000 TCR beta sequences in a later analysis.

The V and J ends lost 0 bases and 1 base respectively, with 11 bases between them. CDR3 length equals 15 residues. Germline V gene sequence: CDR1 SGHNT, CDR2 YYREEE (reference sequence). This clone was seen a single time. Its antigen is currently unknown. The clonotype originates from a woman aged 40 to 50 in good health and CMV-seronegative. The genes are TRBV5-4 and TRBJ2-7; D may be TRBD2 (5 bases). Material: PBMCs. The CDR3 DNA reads TGTGCCAGCAGCTTGGCCTTTGGGGAGTCCTACGAGCAGTACTTC. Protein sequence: CASSLAFGESYEQYF.